The TCR beta chain described here comes from a study of blood T cell repertoires in COVID-19. The CDR3 totals 14 residues. V shed 6 bases, J shed 2 bases, and the junction held 4 bases outside the gene matches. Looked up from germline, CDR1 is MNHEY and CDR2 is SVGAGI. Authors' data handling: Reference gene primer amplification gave nucleated cell count estimates. TCRdb's copy holds only in-frame clones and misses some; the assay was immunoSEQ multiplex PCR. The D gene and trimming were derived from the DNA, and the V and J assignments and clone size from that table. The sample holds some 60,000 clones; around 92% are singletons and the top ten take around 2.3%.

Sequencing used peripheral blood. The chain joins TRBV6-5 to TRBJ2-7; 10 positions agree with TRBD1. The TCR originated in a man in his sixties with acute or convalescent COVID-19. CDR3 sequence reads: CASRMTGGTYEQYF. DNA for the CDR3: TGTGCCAGCAGGATGACAGGGGGCACCTACGAGCAGTACTTC.